These 10 T cell receptor beta chains originate from one sample sequenced in a study of graft-versus-host responses after intestinal transplantation. Sequencing was performed with immunoSEQ multiplex PCR; in TCRdb, only in-frame clones are kept and a portion is missing. The sample includes 45,000 to 50,000 clones, 85% to 95% of them seen just once. The source material was PBMCs, sampled around 800 days after a first intestinal transplant, on the day of a second. The receptors were sampled from a human patient who received an intestinal transplant, so some T cells may come from the graft donor.

The chain combines TRBV18 with TRBJ2-7; 9 nucleotides line up with TRBD2. The CDR3 has 14 residues. The trim removed 5 bases at V and 0 bases at J, leaving 2 bases unmatched. CDR1 is KGHSH, CDR2 LQKENI, per germline. DNA of the CDR3: TGTGCCAGCTCATCGACTAGCGGCTCCTACGAGCAGTACTTC. Translated: CASSSTSGSYEQYF.

V and J are TRBV6-1 and TRBJ1-5, with D unclear. Germline V gene sequence: CDR1 MNHNS, CDR2 SASEGT. Trimming removed 3 bases at V and 0 bases at J, with 6 bases between. CDR3 size: 14 residues. In DNA form, the CDR3 reads TGTGCCAGCAGTGATAGAACTAGCAATCAGCCCCAGCATTTT. Residues: CASSDRTSNQPQHF.

V usage is TRBV7-9 and J usage is TRBJ2-5; 11 nucleotides align to TRBD2. CDR3 size: 16 residues. V trimming: 3 bases; J trimming: 1 base; junction bases outside the gene matches: 4. Germline loops: CDR1 SEHNR, CDR2 FQNEAQ (reference sequence). This chain's CDR3 is CASSFGGTSGQETQYF. CDR3 sequence (DNA): TGTGCCAGCAGCTTTGGGGGGACTAGCGGCCAAGAGACCCAGTACTTC.

This chain joins TRBV11-2 and TRBJ2-7; D is unclear. Germline CDR1 is SGHAT and CDR2 is FQNNGV. V lost 0 bases and J lost 0, with 9 bases in between. This CDR3 region has 15 residues. CDR3 coding DNA: TGTGCCAGCAGCTTAGAGCCGGAGAGCTCCTACGAGCAGTACTTC. Protein: CASSLEPESSYEQYF. Full variable domain (outside the CDR3, taken from reference TRBV11-2 and TRBJ2-7): EAGVAQSPRYKIIEKRQSVAFWCNPISGHATLYWYQQILGQGPKLLIQFQNNGVVDDSQLPKDRFSAERLKGVDSTLKIQPAKLEDSAVYLCASSLEPESSYEQYFGPGTRLTVT.

The rearrangement links TRBV11-1 to TRBJ1-6, with 7 bases aligning to TRBD1. CDR1 is SGHAT and CDR2 is FQDESV in the germline V gene (reference sequence). Trimming at V came to 2 bases and at J to 10 bases, leaving 5 bases not matched to a gene. The CDR3 loop spans 14 amino acids. The CDR3 is CASSLTGVESPLHF. The CDR3 coding sequence is TGTGCCAGCAGCTTAACAGGGGTGGAATCACCCCTCCACTTT. Full variable domain (remainder filled in from reference TRBV11-1 and TRBJ1-6): EAEVAQSPRYKITEKSQAVAFWCDPISGHATLYWYRQILGQGPELLVQFQDESVVDDSQLPKDRFSAERLKGVDSTLKIQPAELGDSAMYLCASSLTGVESPLHFGNGTRLTVT.

This clone has more than one count but fewer than ten. The chain recombines TRBV27 with TRBJ2-2; no clear D. Germline V gives CDR1 MNHEY, CDR2 SMNVEV (reference sequence). The ends were cut back, 6 bases at V and 0 bases at J, with 8 bases in the middle. This CDR3 is built from 14 residues. The CDR3 region is CASSWFANTGELFF. In DNA form, the CDR3 reads TGTGCCAGCAGCTGGTTCGCGAACACCGGGGAGCTGTTTTTT.

This chain links TRBV7-3 with TRBJ2-3, with 7 bases lining up with TRBD1. The V gene's germline CDR1 is SGHTA and CDR2 FQGTGA. Germline trimming cut 4 bases from V and 3 bases from J; bases unmatched to any gene: 4. The CDR3 spans 14 residues. The DNA for the CDR3 is TGTGCCAGCAGCTCGATGACAGGGACAGATACGCAGTATTTT. Translating gives CASSSMTGTDTQYF.

J is TRBJ2-1 and V is TRBV7-3; TRBD2 matches 15 bases. CDR1 SGHTA and CDR2 FQGTGA come from the germline V gene. V trimming: 5 bases; J trimming: 9 bases; junction bases outside the gene matches: 8. The CDR3 is 16 residues long. DNA of the CDR3: TGTGCCAGCAGCAACTGGACTAGCGGGAGGGCCCCTGAGCAGTTCTTC. Protein sequence: CASSNWTSGRAPEQFF.

The rearrangement uses TRBV6-1 and TRBJ1-5; 8 nucleotides align to TRBD1. The CDR3 loop spans 15 amino acids. Germline lookup yields CDR1 MNHNS and CDR2 SASEGT. With 5 bases clipped from V and 2 bases from J, the junction kept 5 bases outside the gene matches. CDR3 sequence reads: CASSFTGGGNQPQHF. The CDR3 region has the DNA TGTGCCAGCAGTTTTACAGGGGGAGGCAATCAGCCCCAGCATTTT.

The rearrangement joins TRBV28 to TRBJ2-1, with D unresolved. Germline CDR1 MDHEN, CDR2 SYDVKM. V was trimmed by 2 bases and J by 7 bases, leaving 6 bases between them. The CDR3 has 12 residues. The CDR3 DNA sequence: TGTGCCAGCAGTTTAAACGGGAATGAGCAGTTCTTC. Translating gives CASSLNGNEQFF.